The 5 T cell receptor beta chains below were found in one sample sequenced in a study of blood T cell repertoires in COVID-19 (dated by TCRdb to about 2020). The library came from the immunoSEQ multiplex PCR assay. In its TCRdb copy, this immuneACCESS table keeps in-frame sequences only and misses some clones. Where compared with another copy, unresolved V genes explain less than half of these, and the others have no known cause. For this sample the table gives some 100,000 clones, of which around 85% were detected only once. The ten biggest clones cover about 1.8% of the sample. Sample: peripheral blood. The receptor set was obtained from a woman in her 70s with active or convalescent COVID-19.

The genes are TRBV9 and TRBJ2-1; D might be TRBD1 (5 bases). This CDR3 comprises 15 residues. Per germline, CDR1 SGDLS and CDR2 YYNGEE. V dropped 3 bases and J dropped 0 bases, with 10 bases sitting between them. The CDR3 sequence is CASSARVSSYNEQFF. The CDR3 DNA sequence: TGTGCCAGCAGCGCCAGGGTTAGCTCCTACAATGAGCAGTTCTTC.

CDR3 sequence: CASSLQGANTGELFF. CDR3 DNA: TGTGCCAGCAGCTTACAGGGGGCGAACACCGGGGAGCTGTTTTTT. The gene calls are TRBV5-4 and TRBJ2-2, with 8 bases fitting TRBD1. The V gene's germline CDR1 is SGHNT and CDR2 YYREEE (reference sequence). Trimming removed 2 bases from V and 0 bases from J; junction bases left unmatched: 0. CDR3 length equals 15 residues.

This clone was counted between two and nine times. The chain combines TRBV15 with TRBJ1-5; no reliable D call. The V gene lost 3 bases and the J gene lost 7 bases, with 7 bases spanning the gap. The CDR3 extends over 12 amino acids. Germline values: CDR1 LNHNV, CDR2 YYDKDF (reference sequence). The CDR3 protein is CATSSNIQPQHF. The CDR3 DNA sequence: TGTGCCACCAGCAGTAACATACAGCCCCAGCATTTT. Variable domain in full (rest from reference TRBV15 and TRBJ1-5): DAMVIQNPRYQVTQFGKPVTLSCSQTLNHNVMYWYQQKSSQAPKLLFHYYDKDFNNEADTPDNFQSRRPNTSFCFLDIRSPGLGDTAMYLCATSSNIQPQHFGDGTRLSIL.

CDR3 bases: TGCGCCAGCAGTGCCAGGGGAGCCTCCTACGAGCAGTACTTC. It encodes CASSARGASYEQYF. The chain employs TRBV5-1 and TRBJ2-7; a weak D match, TRBD1 (6 bases). Trimming left V 5 bases short and J 0 bases short, with 12 bases between. Germline-derived CDR1 and CDR2 are SGHRS and YFSETQ. This CDR3 contains 14 residues.

The count of this clone is one. The gene calls are TRBV18 and TRBJ2-2; TRBD2 aligns across 9 bases. The CDR3 spans 18 residues. Trimming cost V 2 bases and J 0 bases; bases outside gene matches: 7. The V gene's germline CDR1 is KGHSH and CDR2 LQKENI. This CDR3 reads CASSPKSGGTTNTGELFF. CDR3 coding DNA: TGTGCCAGCTCACCAAAAAGCGGGGGGACTACGAACACCGGGGAGCTGTTTTTT.